Here is one TCR beta chain with its context. In the original workflow: Nucleated cell number was recorded as an estimate derived from reference gene primer amplification. Clones were sequenced by immunoSEQ multiplex PCR, and TCRdb holds only the in-frame ones, with some missing. From that table come the V and J calls and clone size; the DNA was used to work out D and trimming. The data hold around 170,000 clones, with approximately 87% observed a single time. CDR3 length equals 15 residues. V was pared by 2 bases and J by 2 bases, with 4 bases of the junction left unmatched. Germline loops: CDR1 SEHNR, CDR2 FQNEAQ (reference sequence). This sample was taken from a study of blood T cell repertoires in COVID-19.

The TCR comes from a woman aged 70-85 years with acute or convalescent COVID-19. This chain joins TRBV7-9 and TRBJ1-2, with TRBD1 matching 8 bases. The specimen was peripheral blood. The CDR3 loop is CASSLMAGGNYGYTF. The CDR3, as DNA: TGTGCCAGCAGCTTAATGGCAGGGGGCAACTATGGCTACACCTTC. Looking up the rest from reference TRBV7-9 and TRBJ1-2 gives the full variable domain: DTGVSQNPRHKITKRGQNVTFRCDPISEHNRLYWYRQTLGQGPEFLTYFQNEAQLEKSRLLSDRFSAERPKGSFSTLEIQRTEQGDSAMYLCASSLMAGGNYGYTFGSGTRLTVV.